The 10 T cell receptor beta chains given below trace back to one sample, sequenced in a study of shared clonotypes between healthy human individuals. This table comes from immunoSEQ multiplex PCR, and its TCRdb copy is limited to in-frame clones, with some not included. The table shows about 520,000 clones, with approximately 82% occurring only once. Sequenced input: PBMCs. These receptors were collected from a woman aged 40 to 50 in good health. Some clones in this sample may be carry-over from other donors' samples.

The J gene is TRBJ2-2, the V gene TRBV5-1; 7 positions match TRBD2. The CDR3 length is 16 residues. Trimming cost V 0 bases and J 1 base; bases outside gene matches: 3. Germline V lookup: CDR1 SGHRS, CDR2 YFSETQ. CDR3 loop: CASSLVAGVNTGELFF. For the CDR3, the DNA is TGCGCCAGCAGCTTGGTTGCGGGGGTGAACACCGGGGAGCTGTTTTTT.

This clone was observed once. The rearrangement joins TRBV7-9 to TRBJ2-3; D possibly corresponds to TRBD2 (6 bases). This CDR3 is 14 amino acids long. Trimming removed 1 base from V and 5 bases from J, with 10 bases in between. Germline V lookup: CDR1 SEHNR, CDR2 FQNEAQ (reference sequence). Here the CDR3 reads CASSLVAGLDTQYF. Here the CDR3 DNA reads TGTGCCAGCAGCTTAGTGGCGGGGTTAGATACGCAGTATTTT.

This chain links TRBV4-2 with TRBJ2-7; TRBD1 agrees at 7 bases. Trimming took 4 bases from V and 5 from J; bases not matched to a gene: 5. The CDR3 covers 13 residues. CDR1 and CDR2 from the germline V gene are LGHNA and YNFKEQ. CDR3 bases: TGTGCCAGCAGCCCTGGGACAGTCGACGAGCAGTACTTC. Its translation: CASSPGTVDEQYF.

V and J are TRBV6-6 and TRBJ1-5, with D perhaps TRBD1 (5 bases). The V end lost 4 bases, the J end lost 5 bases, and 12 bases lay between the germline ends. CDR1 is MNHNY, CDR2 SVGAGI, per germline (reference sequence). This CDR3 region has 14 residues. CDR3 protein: CASSWGGVDQPQHF. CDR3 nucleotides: TGTGCCAGCAGTTGGGGCGGGGTGGATCAGCCCCAGCATTTT.

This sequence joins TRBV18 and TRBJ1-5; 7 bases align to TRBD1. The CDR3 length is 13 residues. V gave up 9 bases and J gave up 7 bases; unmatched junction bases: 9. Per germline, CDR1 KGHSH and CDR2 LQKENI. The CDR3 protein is CASLRGHDQPQHF. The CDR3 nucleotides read TGTGCCAGTTTAAGGGGGCACGACCAGCCCCAGCATTTT.

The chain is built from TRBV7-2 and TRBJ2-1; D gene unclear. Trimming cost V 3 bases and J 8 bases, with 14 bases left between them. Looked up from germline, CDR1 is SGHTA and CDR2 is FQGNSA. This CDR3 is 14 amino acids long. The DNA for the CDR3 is TGTGCCAGCAGCTTTAATGTCCCTAGGGATGAGCAGTTCTTC. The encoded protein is CASSFNVPRDEQFF.

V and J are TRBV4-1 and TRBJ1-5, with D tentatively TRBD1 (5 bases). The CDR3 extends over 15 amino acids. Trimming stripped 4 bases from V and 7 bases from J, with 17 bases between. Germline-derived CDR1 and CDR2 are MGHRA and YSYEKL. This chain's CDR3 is CASSRTRGGVQPQHF. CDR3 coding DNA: TGCGCCAGCAGCCGTACTAGGGGAGGGGTACAGCCCCAGCATTTT.

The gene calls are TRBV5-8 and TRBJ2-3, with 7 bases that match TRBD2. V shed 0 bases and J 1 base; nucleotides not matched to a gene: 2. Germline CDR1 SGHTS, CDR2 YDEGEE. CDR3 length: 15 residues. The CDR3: CASSLALAGTDTQYF. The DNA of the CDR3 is TGTGCCAGCAGCTTGGCTCTAGCGGGCACAGATACGCAGTATTTT.

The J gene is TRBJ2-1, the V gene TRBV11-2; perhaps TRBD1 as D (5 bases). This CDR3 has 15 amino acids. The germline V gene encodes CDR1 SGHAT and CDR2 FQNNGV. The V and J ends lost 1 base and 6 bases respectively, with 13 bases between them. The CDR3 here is CASSLGQTFLNEQFF. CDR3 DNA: TGTGCCAGCAGCTTAGGACAGACGTTCCTCAATGAGCAGTTCTTC.

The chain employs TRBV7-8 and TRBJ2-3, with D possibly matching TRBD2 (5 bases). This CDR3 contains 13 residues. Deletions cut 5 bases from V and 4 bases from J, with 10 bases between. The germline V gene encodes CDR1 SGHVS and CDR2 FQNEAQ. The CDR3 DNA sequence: TGTGCCAGCAGCAGGGAGAGGGCAGATACGCAGTATTTT. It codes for CASSRERADTQYF.